This TCR beta chain was observed in a study of shared clonotypes between healthy human individuals. For the study at large: Three plates were used per donor for CD4 naive, three for CD4 memory, two for CD8 naive and one for CD8 memory. Broader study findings: Sharing across four donors was seen in 4% to 5% of naive CD4 clonotypes.

Of note for this clone: No antigen is known for it.

In the CD4+ fraction, cells were divided into CD45RA+ naive and CD45RA-negative memory subsets. The protocol was immunoSEQ multiplex PCR, while the TCRdb copy is restricted to in-frame clones and leaves out a portion. This table has hundreds of thousands of clones, 73% appearing once. V lost 4 bases, J lost 3 bases, and 8 bases lay in between. There are 13 residues in the CDR3. Germline CDR1 is LGHNA and CDR2 is YSLEER. Sequencing input: memory CD4+ T cells sorted from blood. Subset in this sample: CD45RA-negative fraction. This clonotype originated in a man aged 30-40 years in good health. The chain carries TRBV4-3 and TRBJ2-3; D not resolved. CDR3 loop: CASSPDGTDTQYF. CDR3 nucleotides: TGCGCCAGCAGCCCAGACGGTACAGATACGCAGTATTTT.